This is a list of T cell receptor beta chains from one sample in a study of T cell changes during pregnancy in multiple sclerosis. Profiling relied on immunoSEQ multiplex PCR, and the TCRdb table lists in-frame clones only, not all of them. The table lists 25,000 to 35,000 clones, around 90% of them singletons. Sequences were derived from CD8+ T cells from peripheral blood mononuclear cells, sampled before pregnancy. The receptor set was obtained from a female donor with multiple sclerosis, enrolled in a pregnancy study. Both conserved end residues are part of each CDR3. The order of the fields is V gene, clone size, J gene, D gene, CDR3 DNA, CDR3 protein. A D gene is named only where the DNA matches it firmly. Rows may omit the clone size; those that give it use once, few, many or a size class.

TRBV5-1,.,TRBJ1-4,.,TGCGCCAGCAGCCTGACAGGTAGTCCTAATGAAAAACTGTTTTTT,CASSLTGSPNEKLFF
TRBV28,few,TRBJ1-1,TRBD1,TGTGCCAGCACCTGGACAGGGGGAACTGAAGCTTTCTTT,CASTWTGGTEAFF
TRBV29-1,once,TRBJ2-1,TRBD2,TGCAGCGTTGAGGGTCTAGCGGGAGACAATGAGCAGTTCTTC,CSVEGLAGDNEQFF
TRBV27,.,TRBJ2-7,.,TGTGCCAGCAGTTTCTCCTTGGCTGGTGTTTACGAGCAGTACTTC,CASSFSLAGVYEQYF
TRBV4-2,medium-sized,TRBJ2-5,.,TGTGCCAGCAGCCAAGAACAGGGGGGGTCGGAGACCCAGTACTTC,CASSQEQGGSETQYF
TRBV29-1,.,TRBJ2-1,.,TGCAGCGTTGCGGGATACTCCTACAATGAGCAGTTCTTC,CSVAGYSYNEQFF
TRBV7-9,.,TRBJ1-1,TRBD1,TGTGCCAGCAGCCCACCGACAGGGGTGAACACTGAAGCTTTCTTT,CASSPPTGVNTEAFF
TRBV6-4,.,TRBJ1-3,.,TGTGCCAGCAGTGACCCCAGGGTCTTCTCTGGAAACACCATATATTTT,CASSDPRVFSGNTIYF
TRBV5-6,.,TRBJ2-2,TRBD1,TGTGCCAGCAGCTTTGGACAGGGGAACACCGGGGAGCTGTTTTTT,CASSFGQGNTGELFF
TRBV9,.,TRBJ2-5,.,TGTGCCAGCAGCGTAGGGCTCGGGGACCAAGAGACCCAGTACTTC,CASSVGLGDQETQYF
TRBV14,.,TRBJ1-1,.,TGTGCCAGCAGCCGGGTGGACAGGAACACTGAAGCTTTCTTT,CASSRVDRNTEAFF
TRBV5-4,.,TRBJ2-7,TRBD1,TGTGCCAGCAGCTTCGGGACAGGGTTGGCCGAGCAGTACTTC,CASSFGTGLAEQYF
TRBV28,.,TRBJ2-3,TRBD2,TGTGCCAGCAGTTTATTCTGGCGGGAGGCCACAGATACGCAGTATTTT,CASSLFWREATDTQYF
TRBV21-1,.,TRBJ2-7,.,TGTGCCAGCAGCAAAGAAGAGGCCTCCTACGAGCAGTACTTC,CASSKEEASYEQYF
TRBV13,few,TRBJ2-1,.,TGTGCCAGCTCAGGGGAGTACAATGAGCAGTTCTTC,CASSGEYNEQFF
TRBV28,.,TRBJ1-5,.,TGTGCCAGCAGACACCCTCCCGACAGGAGTAGCAATCAGCCCCAGCATTTT,CASRHPPDRSSNQPQHF
TRBV7-2,.,TRBJ2-7,.,TGTGCCAGCAGCAACATTCTAGGCTCCTACGAGCAGTACTTC,CASSNILGSYEQYF
TRBV9,.,TRBJ2-5,.,TGTGCCAGCAGCGTAGGGCTGCAAGAGACCCAGTACTTC,CASSVGLQETQYF
TRBV6-5,.,TRBJ2-1,TRBD2,TGTGCCAGCGGACTAGCGGGAGCCCCATACAATGAGCAGTTCTTC,CASGLAGAPYNEQFF
TRBV19,few,TRBJ2-3,TRBD2,TGTGCCAGTAGTATCCGGGGGGAGGGTTCAGATACGCAGTATTTT,CASSIRGEGSDTQYF
TRBV4-3,.,TRBJ1-4,.,TGCGCCAGCAGCCAAGGGGTGGGGGGGAGTGAAAAACTGTTTTTT,CASSQGVGGSEKLFF
TRBV4-3,.,TRBJ2-5,TRBD2,TGCGCCAGCAGCCAAGATGGATCGGGGGGGGGTACGGAGACCCAGTACTTC,CASSQDGSGGGTETQYF
TRBV19,.,TRBJ2-4,.,TGTGCCAGTACCGGGATGGACAAAAACATTCAGTACTTC,CASTGMDKNIQYF
TRBV11-3,.,TRBJ2-2,TRBD2,TGTGCCAGCAGCTTAGGGTTGGGGACGGGAGGCACCGGGGAGCTGTTTTTT,CASSLGLGTGGTGELFF
TRBV28,once,TRBJ1-3,.,TGTGCCAGCAGTTCACCAGATACGGGAAACACCATATATTTT,CASSSPDTGNTIYF
TRBV18,.,TRBJ2-2,TRBD1,TGTGCCAGCTCACCACGGAAAACCAGGGGGCCTGGTGGCGGGGAGCTGTTTTTT,CASSPRKTRGPGGGELFF
TRBV10-3,.,TRBJ1-4,.,TGTGCCTCGAGGCGGGGTTCTAATGAAAAACTGTTTTTT,CASRRGSNEKLFF
TRBV18,once,TRBJ2-1,TRBD2,TGTGCCAGCTCACCCAAGCGGGAGTGGTACAATGAGCAGTTCTTC,CASSPKREWYNEQFF
TRBV6-5,.,TRBJ2-3,.,TGTGCCAGCAGTTACGGTGGGAGACCAGATACGCAGTATTTT,CASSYGGRPDTQYF
TRBV18,.,TRBJ2-4,TRBD1,TGTGCCAGCTCTCAGGGACAGGGGAACATTCAGTACTTC,CASSQGQGNIQYF
TRBV19,.,TRBJ2-1,TRBD2,TGTGCCAGTAGTGTGGGACTAGCGGACTACAATGAGCAGTTCTTC,CASSVGLADYNEQFF
TRBV4-1,.,TRBJ2-2,TRBD2,TGTGCCAGCAGCCCACTAGCGGGAGACACCGGGGAGCTGTTTTTT,CASSPLAGDTGELFF
TRBV2,many,TRBJ2-2,.,TGTGCCAGCAGAGCCAGGACCGGGGAGCTGTTTTTT,CASRARTGELFF
TRBV11-3,.,TRBJ2-2,.,TGTGCCAGCAGCTTATTCGGGGAATTTGACACCGGGGAGCTGTTTTTT,CASSLFGEFDTGELFF
TRBV4-2,.,TRBJ2-7,.,TGTGCCAGCAGCCAAGCGGGAGAGTTTTTACAGTACTTC,CASSQAGEFLQYF
TRBV4-3,few,TRBJ1-1,.,TGCGCCAGCAGCCAAGATTGGACAGTCATGAACACTGAAGCTTTCTTT,CASSQDWTVMNTEAFF
TRBV7-6,.,TRBJ2-7,TRBD2,TGTGCCAGCAGCTTAGGGGGACTAGCGGGAGGGAGCTCCTACGAGCAGTACTTC,CASSLGGLAGGSSYEQYF
TRBV28,.,TRBJ1-1,.,TGTGCCAGCAAAGGGGCGAGGAACACTGAAGCTTTCTTT,CASKGARNTEAFF
TRBV30,.,TRBJ2-5,.,TGTGCCTGGAGTTTGGGGGGTGGGGAGACCCAGTACTTC,CAWSLGGGETQYF
TRBV7-6,once,TRBJ2-7,TRBD1,TGTGCCAGCAGCTTTGGACAGGGGGAAGTTGAGGAGCAGTACTTC,CASSFGQGEVEEQYF
TRBV2,.,TRBJ2-7,TRBD2,TGTGCCAGCAGTGAAGCCGGGCGGGAGACGGACTACGAGCAGTACTTC,CASSEAGRETDYEQYF
TRBV21-1,.,TRBJ1-1,.,TGTGCCAGCAGCAAAGGGAAGGGGAGGTGCACTGAAGCTTTCTTT,CASSKGKGRCTEAFF
TRBV15,.,TRBJ2-7,TRBD2,TGTGCCACCAGCAGAGAATCTAGCGGGAGTGGCGACGAGCAGTACTTC,CATSRESSGSGDEQYF
TRBV7-6,.,TRBJ2-7,.,TGTGCCAGCAGCTTAGTTGACAGTGTGGGAACATACGAGCAGTACTTC,CASSLVDSVGTYEQYF
TRBV4-3,.,TRBJ1-2,.,TGCGCCAGCAGCCCCCGGGGGGGGGCAAATGGCTACACCTTC,CASSPRGGANGYTF
TRBV5-5,.,TRBJ1-1,TRBD1,TGTGCCAGCAGCTGGACAGGGGTGACTGAAGCTTTCTTT,CASSWTGVTEAFF
TRBV7-9,.,TRBJ1-1,.,TGTGCCAGCAGCTTAGGAGGCGGGGGAACTGAAGCTTTCTTT,CASSLGGGGTEAFF
TRBV27,.,TRBJ2-7,.,TGTGCCAGCAGTCCCACAGGGCTCGAGCAGTACTTC,CASSPTGLEQYF
TRBV7-2,.,TRBJ1-1,.,TGTGCCAGCAGCACCCGCGGGGCTGAAGCTTTCTTT,CASSTRGAEAFF
TRBV27,.,TRBJ2-7,.,TGTGCCAGCAGTTTAGTCGCGGGCGTCGAGCAGTACTTC,CASSLVAGVEQYF
TRBV27,.,TRBJ2-1,TRBD2,TGTGCCAGCAGTTTTTCGACTAGCGGGAGGGATGAGCAGTTCTTC,CASSFSTSGRDEQFF